A single T cell receptor beta chain is shown here with its context. Per the study methods: How many nucleated cells were present was estimated from reference gene primer amplification. TCRdb keeps only in-frame clones here, not all; method: immunoSEQ multiplex PCR. That table supplies the V and J calls and clone size; D and trimming were determined from the DNA. Found here are approximately 200,000 clones, roughly 94% of them singletons; the top ten hold 0.6% to 0.9%. It was during active infection that Seattle patients were enrolled and then longitudinally followed. The CDR3 extends over 20 amino acids. Looked up from germline, CDR1 is MNHNS and CDR2 is SASEGT. Trimming took 1 base from V and 0 from J; bases not matched to a gene: 9. The sample comes from a study of blood T cell repertoires in COVID-19. Overall study: T cells, B-cell-depleted T cells, or PBMCs provided the cDNA or gDNA that served as material.

The receptor was isolated from a man between 25 and 39 years old with COVID-19, enrolled during active disease. The J gene is TRBJ2-6, the V gene TRBV6-1, with 10 bases fitting TRBD1. Sequenced input: peripheral blood. CDR3 coding DNA: TGTGCCAGCAGTGAAGGAGACAGGGGGCTTTCTAGCTCTGGGGCCAACGTCCTGACTTTC. This sequence encodes CASSEGDRGLSSSGANVLTF.